These 20 T cell receptor beta chains were all obtained from the same sample, sequenced in a study of blood T cell repertoires in COVID-19. Only in-frame clones appear in the TCRdb table, and some are missing; sequencing was by immunoSEQ multiplex PCR. The profile shows a few hundred thousand clones, approximately 75% of them singletons. What was sequenced was PBMCs or T cells enriched from blood (not recorded which). The receptor source for this set is a man aged 40-49 years who had recovered from COVID-19.

At least ten counts were recorded for this clone. This chain links TRBV29-1 with TRBJ2-7; 8 nucleotides match TRBD2. The length of the CDR3 is 12 residues. With 7 bases clipped from V and 3 bases from J, the junction kept 5 bases outside the gene matches. Germline V gene data show CDR1 as SQVTM and CDR2 as ANQGSEA. This CDR3 reads CSASGTSYEQYF. The CDR3 coding sequence is TGCAGCGCCTCCGGGACTAGCTACGAGCAGTACTTC.

The chain couples TRBV10-2 to TRBJ1-5; the match to TRBD1 covers 9 bases. This CDR3 comprises 14 residues. V lost 6 bases and J lost 4; bases outside the gene matches: 4. Germline V gives CDR1 WSHSY, CDR2 SAAADI. DNA of the CDR3: TGCGCCAGCAGAACAGGGGGCTCGAATCAGCCCCAGCATTTT. It codes for CASRTGGSNQPQHF.

This clone was counted a few times. The CDR3 sequence is CASIAGQRMGSGNTIYF. For the CDR3, the DNA is TGTGCCAGCATCGCTGGACAGAGGATGGGATCCGGAAACACCATATATTTT. The chain has TRBV3-1 (or the pseudogene TRBV3-2) and TRBJ1-3, with D maybe TRBD1 (6 bases). The CDR3 loop spans 17 amino acids. The germline CDR1 and CDR2 sequences are LGHDT and YNNKEL (reference sequence). Trimming removed 7 bases from V and 4 bases from J, with 23 bases in between.

A single count supports this clone. The chain joins TRBV6-5 to TRBJ1-5; unclear D gene. The CDR3 covers 14 residues. Trimming removed 5 bases from V and 2 bases from J, with 10 bases in between. Germline V gene sequence: CDR1 MNHEY, CDR2 SVGAGI. The CDR3, as DNA: TGTGCCAGCAGTACCATCGGGGGCAATCAGCCCCAGCATTTT. Amino acid sequence: CASSTIGGNQPQHF.

This clone was seen a few times. The chain carries TRBV28 and TRBJ2-7; 7 bases are shared with TRBD1. Germline V lookup: CDR1 MDHEN, CDR2 SYDVKM. The CDR3 has 16 residues. With 6 bases clipped from V and 1 base from J, the junction kept 12 bases outside the gene matches. The CDR3 region has the DNA TGTGCCAGCAGCACACGAACCGGGACAGTTTCCTACGAGCAGTACTTC. Protein: CASSTRTGTVSYEQYF.

The V call is TRBV18, the J call TRBJ1-1, with unresolved D. Germline CDR1 and CDR2: KGHSH and LQKENI. V was trimmed by 2 bases and J by 0 bases, leaving 13 bases between them. The CDR3 length is 16 residues. The CDR3 spells CASSPMADTVNTEAFF. As DNA, the CDR3 is TGTGCCAGCTCACCAATGGCCGATACCGTGAACACTGAAGCTTTCTTT.

This CDR3 is CASSLEGRAMTGANVLTF. CDR3 sequence (DNA): TGTGCCAGCAGCTTGGAAGGCAGGGCTATGACTGGGGCCAACGTCCTGACTTTC. The V and J genes are TRBV5-4 and TRBJ2-6; the D gene is possibly TRBD1 (5 bases). V lost 0 bases, J lost 2 bases, and 15 bases lay in between. This CDR3 region has 18 residues. Looked up from germline, CDR1 is SGHNT and CDR2 is YYREEE (reference sequence).

The rearrangement uses TRBV6-6 and TRBJ1-1, with TRBD1 matching over 10 bases. The trim removed 2 bases at V and 12 bases at J, leaving 9 bases unmatched. Germline values: CDR1 MNHNY, CDR2 SVGAGI (reference sequence). This CDR3 spans 14 amino acids. Written as DNA, the CDR3 is TGTGCCAGCAGTTACGACGGGACAGGGGACAAAACTTTCTTT. This sequence encodes CASSYDGTGDKTFF.

The chain uses TRBV19 and TRBJ1-3; D ambiguous. The CDR3 is 13 amino acids. The germline CDR1 and CDR2 sequences are LNHDA and SQIVND (reference sequence). V was pared by 10 bases and J by 1 base, with 11 bases between. The CDR3 sequence: CATLSWSGNTIYF. The CDR3 DNA reads as TGTGCCACCCTAAGTTGGTCTGGAAACACCATATATTTT.

V and J are TRBV24-1 and TRBJ2-1; TRBD2 matches 7 bases. Germline CDR1 and CDR2: KGHDR and SFDVKD. Trimming at V came to 4 bases and at J to 9 bases, leaving 14 bases not matched to a gene. This CDR3 comprises 16 residues. As DNA, the CDR3 is TGTGCCACCAGTGAGCCTCAACTGGGGACTACCGGTGAGCAGTTCTTC. This encodes CATSEPQLGTTGEQFF.

This rearrangement joins TRBV30 to TRBJ2-3, with 11 bases lining up with TRBD1. CDR1 is GTSNPN and CDR2 is SVGIG in the germline V gene (reference sequence). The CDR3 has 13 residues. J was trimmed by 13 bases and V by 0 bases; bases with no gene match: 6. The chain's CDR3 is CAWSVRGTGGKYF. Here the CDR3 DNA reads TGTGCCTGGAGTGTACGGGGGACAGGGGGGAAGTATTTT.

V usage is TRBV6-5 and J usage is TRBJ1-3; no definite D call. The CDR3 runs to 14 residues. The V gene lost 7 bases and the J gene lost 2 bases, with 12 bases spanning the gap. Germline CDR1 is MNHEY and CDR2 is SVGAGI. The CDR3: CASNLAAAGNTIYF. CDR3 DNA: TGTGCCAGCAACCTAGCCGCAGCTGGAAACACCATATATTTT.

The chain is built from TRBV24-1 and TRBJ1-1; a weak D match, TRBD1 (5 bases). Trimming stripped 7 bases from V and 0 bases from J, with 8 bases between. CDR1 and CDR2 (germline): KGHDR, SFDVKD. The CDR3 totals 13 residues. CDR3 in DNA: TGTGCCACCAGGAAACAGGTGAACACTGAAGCTTTCTTT. This translates into CATRKQVNTEAFF.

The chain links TRBV7-2 to TRBJ2-7, with D hard to call. The CDR3 loop spans 13 amino acids. Germline values: CDR1 SGHTA, CDR2 FQGNSA. Trimming took 2 bases from V and 4 from J, leaving 9 bases between them. The CDR3: CASSLSISYEQYF. The DNA of the CDR3 is TGTGCCAGCAGCTTATCAATTTCATACGAGCAGTACTTC.

The CDR3 loop is CASSPGTGGTGSPLHF. DNA of the CDR3: TGTGCCAGCAGTCCCGGGACAGGGGGAACGGGTTCACCCCTCCACTTT. The chain joins TRBV27 to TRBJ1-6, with 11 bases aligning to TRBD1. The CDR3 sequence is 16 residues long. Per germline, CDR1 MNHEY and CDR2 SMNVEV (reference sequence). V lost 5 bases, J lost 9 bases, and 9 bases stayed unmatched.

The chain employs TRBV3-1 (or the pseudogene TRBV3-2) and TRBJ1-1; unclear D gene. The CDR3 loop spans 14 amino acids. The V end lost 3 bases, the J end lost 8 bases, and 16 bases lay between the germline ends. The V gene's germline CDR1 is LGHDT and CDR2 YNNKEL (reference sequence). CDR3: CASSHSNSPSEAFF. In DNA form, the CDR3 reads TGTGCCAGCAGCCATTCAAACAGTCCCTCGGAAGCTTTCTTT.

The V call is TRBV5-6, the J call TRBJ1-1; the match to TRBD1 covers 8 bases. The germline gives CDR1 SGHDT, CDR2 YYEEEE. The CDR3 runs to 15 residues. After removal of 2 bases from V and 6 bases from J, the junction contained 9 bases not matched to a gene. The CDR3 sequence: CASSFGQGSSAEAFF. CDR3 DNA sequence: TGTGCCAGCAGCTTTGGACAGGGCTCTAGCGCTGAAGCTTTCTTT. The variable domain in full, completed from reference TRBV5-6 and TRBJ1-1, reads DAGVTQSPTHLIKTRGQQVTLRCSPKSGHDTVSWYQQALGQGPQFIFQYYEEEERQRGNFPDRFSGHQFPNYSSELNVNALLLGDSALYLCASSFGQGSSAEAFFGQGTRLTVV.

This rearrangement joins TRBV27 to TRBJ2-3, with D perhaps TRBD1 (6 bases). CDR1 and CDR2 (germline): MNHEY, SMNVEV (reference sequence). V dropped 4 bases and J dropped 0 bases, with 20 bases sitting between them. CDR3 size: 18 residues. The CDR3 bases are TGTGCCAGCAGTTCGGGTGGGGGCTTACTACTTAGCACAGATACGCAGTATTTT. It is translated as CASSSGGGLLLSTDTQYF.

The V and J genes are TRBV6-5 and TRBJ2-7; 11 nucleotides align to TRBD1. The germline V gene has CDR1 MNHEY and CDR2 SVGAGI. The CDR3 spans 15 residues. V dropped 8 bases and J dropped 2; count of bases not matched to a gene: 8. The DNA of the CDR3 is TGTGCCAGCCCTCCTGGACAGGGGGCGGCCTACGAGCAGTACTTC. Translating gives CASPPGQGAAYEQYF.

This clone was seen only a few times. The sample contains more than one DNA sequence encoding this CDR3. The chain joins TRBV5-1 to TRBJ1-6; 9 nucleotides align to TRBD1. This CDR3 spans 14 amino acids. Unmatched junction bases numbered 3, after V lost 4 bases and J lost 7 bases. From germline, CDR1 is SGHRS and CDR2 YFSETQ. CDR3 sequence reads: CASSPGQGNSPLHF. The CDR3 DNA follows: TGCGCCAGCAGCCCGGGACAGGGAAATTCACCCCTCCACTTT.